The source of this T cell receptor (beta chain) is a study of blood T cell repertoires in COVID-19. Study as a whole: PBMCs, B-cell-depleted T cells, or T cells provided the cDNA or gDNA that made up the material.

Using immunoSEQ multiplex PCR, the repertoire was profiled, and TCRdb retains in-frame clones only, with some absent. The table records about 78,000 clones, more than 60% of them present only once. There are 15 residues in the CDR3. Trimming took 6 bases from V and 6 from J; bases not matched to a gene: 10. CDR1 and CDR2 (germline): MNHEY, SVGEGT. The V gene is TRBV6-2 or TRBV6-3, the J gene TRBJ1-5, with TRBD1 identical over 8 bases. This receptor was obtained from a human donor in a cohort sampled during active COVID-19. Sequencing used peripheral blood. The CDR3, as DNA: TGTGCCAGCAGCTTCGGGACAGGAAGGGGTCAGCCCCAGCATTTT. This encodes CASSFGTGRGQPQHF.